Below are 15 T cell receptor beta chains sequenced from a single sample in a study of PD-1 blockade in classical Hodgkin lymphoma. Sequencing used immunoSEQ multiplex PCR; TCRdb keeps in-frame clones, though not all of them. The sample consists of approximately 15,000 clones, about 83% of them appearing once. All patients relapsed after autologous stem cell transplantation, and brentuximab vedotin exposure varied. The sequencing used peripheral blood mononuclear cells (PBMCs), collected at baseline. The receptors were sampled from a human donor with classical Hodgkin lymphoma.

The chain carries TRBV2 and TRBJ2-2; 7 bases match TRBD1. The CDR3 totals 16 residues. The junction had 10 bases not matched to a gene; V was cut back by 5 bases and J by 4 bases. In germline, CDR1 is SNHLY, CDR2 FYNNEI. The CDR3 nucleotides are TGTGCCAGCAGTCAAATGGGACAGCGGCTCACCGGGGAGCTGTTTTTT. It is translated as CASSQMGQRLTGELFF.

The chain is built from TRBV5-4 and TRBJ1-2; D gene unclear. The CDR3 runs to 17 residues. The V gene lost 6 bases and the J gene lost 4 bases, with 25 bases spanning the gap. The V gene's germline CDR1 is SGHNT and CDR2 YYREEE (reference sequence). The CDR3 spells CASTWAAGYGMGYGYTF. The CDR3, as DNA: TGTGCCAGCACCTGGGCGGCGGGTTATGGTATGGGCTATGGCTACACCTTC. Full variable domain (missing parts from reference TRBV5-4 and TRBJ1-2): ETGVTQSPTHLIKTRGQQVTLRCSSQSGHNTVSWYQQALGQGPQFIFQYYREEENGRGNFPPRFSGLQFPNYSSELNVNALELDDSALYLCASTWAAGYGMGYGYTFGSGTRLTVV.

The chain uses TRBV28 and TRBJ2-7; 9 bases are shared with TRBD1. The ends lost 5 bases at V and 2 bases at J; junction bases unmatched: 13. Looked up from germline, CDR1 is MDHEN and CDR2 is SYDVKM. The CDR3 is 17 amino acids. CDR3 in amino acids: CASSRIVGDRETYEQYF. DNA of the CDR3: TGTGCCAGCAGTAGAATTGTTGGGGACAGGGAAACCTACGAGCAGTACTTC.

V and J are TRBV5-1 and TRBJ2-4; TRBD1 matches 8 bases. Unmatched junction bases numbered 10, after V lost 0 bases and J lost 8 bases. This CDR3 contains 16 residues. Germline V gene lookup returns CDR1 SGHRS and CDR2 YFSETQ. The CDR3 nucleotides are TGCGCCAGCAGCTTGGCACTGGGGACAGGTGTGGACATTCAGTACTTC. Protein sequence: CASSLALGTGVDIQYF.

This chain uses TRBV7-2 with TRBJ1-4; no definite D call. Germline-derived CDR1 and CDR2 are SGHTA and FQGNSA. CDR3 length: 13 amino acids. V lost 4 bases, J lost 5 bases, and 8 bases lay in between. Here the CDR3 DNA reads TGTGCCAGCAGCTGGAAACAAAATGAAAAACTGTTTTTT. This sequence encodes CASSWKQNEKLFF.

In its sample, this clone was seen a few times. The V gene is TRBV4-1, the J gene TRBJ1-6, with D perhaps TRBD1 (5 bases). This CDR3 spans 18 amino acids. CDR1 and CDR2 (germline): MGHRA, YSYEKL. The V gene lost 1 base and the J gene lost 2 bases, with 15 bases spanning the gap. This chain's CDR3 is CASSQVPTGGTYNSPLHF. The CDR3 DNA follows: TGCGCCAGCAGCCAAGTCCCGACCGGGGGGACCTATAATTCACCCCTCCACTTT.

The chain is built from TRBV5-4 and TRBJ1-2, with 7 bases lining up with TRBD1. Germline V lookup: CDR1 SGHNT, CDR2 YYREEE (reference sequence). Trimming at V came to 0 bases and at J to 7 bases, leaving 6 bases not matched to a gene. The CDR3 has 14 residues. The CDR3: CASSLGTGSSGYTF. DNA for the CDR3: TGTGCCAGCAGCTTGGGGACAGGTTCATCTGGCTACACCTTC.

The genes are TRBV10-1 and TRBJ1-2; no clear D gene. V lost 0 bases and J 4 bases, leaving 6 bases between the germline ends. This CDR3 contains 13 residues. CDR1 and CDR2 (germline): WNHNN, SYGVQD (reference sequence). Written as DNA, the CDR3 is TGCGCCAGCAGTGAGTCAGGCACCTATGGCTACACCTTC. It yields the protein CASSESGTYGYTF.

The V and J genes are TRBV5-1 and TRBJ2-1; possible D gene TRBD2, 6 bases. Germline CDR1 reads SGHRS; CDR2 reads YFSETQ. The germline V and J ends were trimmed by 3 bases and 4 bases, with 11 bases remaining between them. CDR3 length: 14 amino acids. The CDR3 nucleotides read TGCGCCAGCAGCTGGCGGGACCATTACAATGAGCAGTTCTTC. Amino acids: CASSWRDHYNEQFF.

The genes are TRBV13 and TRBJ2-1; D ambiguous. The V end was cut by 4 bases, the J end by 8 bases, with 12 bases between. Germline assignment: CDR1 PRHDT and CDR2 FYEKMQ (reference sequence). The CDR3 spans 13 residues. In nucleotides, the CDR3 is TGTGCCAGCAGCTCAAGAGCGAGAGATGAGCAGTTCTTC. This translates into CASSSRARDEQFF.

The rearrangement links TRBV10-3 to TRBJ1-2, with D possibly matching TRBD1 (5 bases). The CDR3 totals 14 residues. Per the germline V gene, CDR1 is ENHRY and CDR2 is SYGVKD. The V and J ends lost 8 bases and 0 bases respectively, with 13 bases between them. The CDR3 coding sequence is TGTGCCATCCAGCGGACACCCGCTAACTATGGCTACACCTTC. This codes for CAIQRTPANYGYTF.

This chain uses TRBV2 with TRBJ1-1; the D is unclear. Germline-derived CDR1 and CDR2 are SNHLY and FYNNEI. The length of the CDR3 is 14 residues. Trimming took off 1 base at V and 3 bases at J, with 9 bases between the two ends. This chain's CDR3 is CASSEGQEYTEAFF. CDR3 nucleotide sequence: TGTGCCAGCAGTGAAGGCCAGGAGTACACTGAAGCTTTCTTT.

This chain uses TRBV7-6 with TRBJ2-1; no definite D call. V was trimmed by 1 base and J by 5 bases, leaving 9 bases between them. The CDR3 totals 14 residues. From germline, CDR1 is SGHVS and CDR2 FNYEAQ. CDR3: CASSLVGNHNEQFF. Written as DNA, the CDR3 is TGTGCCAGCAGCTTAGTGGGGAACCACAATGAGCAGTTCTTC.

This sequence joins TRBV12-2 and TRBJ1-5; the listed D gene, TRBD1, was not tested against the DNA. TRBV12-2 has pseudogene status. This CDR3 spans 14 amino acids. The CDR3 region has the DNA TGTGCAAGTCGCGCGGACAGGGTCAAAGAGCCCCAGCATTTT. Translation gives CASRADRVKEPQHF.

The DNA for the CDR3 is TGTGCCAGCACGGAGGGGGCCCTGAACACCGGGGAGCTGTTTTTT. This translates into CASTEGALNTGELFF. The rearrangement links TRBV25-1 to TRBJ2-2; maybe TRBD1 (7 bases). This CDR3 has 15 residues. V dropped 7 bases and J dropped 1 base, with 13 bases sitting between them. Per the germline V gene, CDR1 is MGHDK and CDR2 is SYGVNS.